The 21 T cell receptor beta chains listed next were all sequenced from one sample in a study of T cell responses to AZD1222 COVID-19 vaccine. TCRdb's copy holds only in-frame clones and misses some; the assay was immunoSEQ multiplex PCR. This table holds nearly 95,000 clones, nearly 90% found once. Source: peripheral blood, taken on day 0 of AZD1222 vaccination. The receptors stem from an adult in good health.

The J gene is TRBJ1-2, the V gene TRBV5-4, with TRBD1 as a possible D gene (6 bases). Germline CDR1 SGHNT, CDR2 YYREEE (reference sequence). The CDR3 consists of 12 residues. The V and J ends lost 4 bases and 4 bases respectively, with 8 bases between them. CDR3 sequence: CASSQDSYGYTF. CDR3 nucleotide sequence: TGTGCCAGCAGCCAGGACAGCTATGGCTACACCTTC.

The V gene is TRBV7-2, the J gene TRBJ1-1, with unresolved D. Germline assignment: CDR1 SGHTA and CDR2 FQGNSA. This CDR3 is built from 13 residues. Trimming cost V 5 bases and J 0 bases, with 7 bases left between them. CDR3 in DNA: TGTGCCAGCAGCACCACGATGAACACTGAAGCTTTCTTT. Translation: CASSTTMNTEAFF.

The J gene is TRBJ1-1, the V gene TRBV14; D may be TRBD1 (6 bases). In germline, CDR1 is SGHDN, CDR2 FVKESK. The ends were cut back, 5 bases at V and 8 bases at J, with 18 bases in the middle. This CDR3 contains 14 residues. CDR3 sequence: CASSSPGHTKEAFF. In DNA form, the CDR3 reads TGTGCCAGCAGCTCCCCGGGACATACAAAAGAAGCTTTCTTT.

This chain connects TRBV2 to TRBJ1-1; D is possibly TRBD1 (6 bases). V was shortened by 4 bases and J by 5 bases, with 11 bases between the two germline ends. CDR1 SNHLY and CDR2 FYNNEI come from the germline V gene. The CDR3 spans 13 residues. The CDR3 DNA reads as TGTGCCAGCAGTGGTCAGGGGCAGACTGAAGCTTTCTTT. Its translation is CASSGQGQTEAFF. Full variable domain (rest looked up from reference TRBV2 and TRBJ1-1): EPEVTQTPSHQVTQMGQEVILRCVPISNHLYFYWYRQILGQKVEFLVSFYNNEISEKSEIFDDQFSVERPDGSNFTLKIRSTKLEDSAMYFCASSGQGQTEAFFGQGTRLTVV.

CDR3 nucleotides: TGTGCCAGCAGCTCCCTTCCCCAGGGGTACAATGAGCAGTTCTTC. It yields the protein CASSSLPQGYNEQFF. The gene calls are TRBV7-2 and TRBJ2-1; maybe TRBD1 (6 bases). This CDR3 is 15 amino acids long. The ends were cut back, 4 bases at V and 4 bases at J, with 14 bases in the middle. Germline V lookup: CDR1 SGHTA, CDR2 FQGNSA.

The chain recombines TRBV5-5 with TRBJ2-7; D uncertain. Per the germline V gene, CDR1 is SGHKS and CDR2 is YYEKEE (reference sequence). The CDR3 extends over 14 amino acids. Trimming pared 5 bases from V and 0 bases from J, leaving 12 bases between. CDR3 region: CASRSVTFSYEQYF. Here the CDR3 DNA reads TGTGCCAGCAGATCAGTGACGTTCTCCTACGAGCAGTACTTC.

This clone has only one observation. This rearrangement joins TRBV10-3 to TRBJ1-1, with D tentatively TRBD1 (5 bases). This CDR3 is built from 13 residues. V shed 10 bases and J shed 3 bases, with 15 bases lying between them. Germline V lookup: CDR1 ENHRY, CDR2 SYGVKD. The DNA for the CDR3 is TGTGCCACCGGGGCAGGGTCGGACACTGAAGCTTTCTTT. It yields the protein CATGAGSDTEAFF.

This chain links TRBV7-3 with TRBJ2-3; the match to TRBD1 covers 8 bases. V trimming: 3 bases; J trimming: 1 base; junction bases outside the gene matches: 0. The CDR3 is 14 residues long. Germline lookup yields CDR1 SGHTA and CDR2 FQGTGA. CDR3 sequence: CASSLTGGTDTQYF. CDR3 bases: TGTGCCAGCAGCTTGACAGGGGGCACAGATACGCAGTATTTT. Full variable domain (rest looked up from reference TRBV7-3 and TRBJ2-3): GAGVSQTPSNKVTEKGKYVELRCDPISGHTALYWYRQSLGQGPEFLIYFQGTGAADDSGLPNDRFFAVRPEGSVSTLKIQRTERGDSAVYLCASSLTGGTDTQYFGPGTRLTVL.

This chain uses TRBV6-2 or TRBV6-3 with TRBJ1-3; TRBD1 is a possible D gene (5 bases). CDR3 length equals 16 residues. V was clipped by 5 bases and J by 0 bases, with 14 bases between them. Germline V lookup: CDR1 MNHEY, CDR2 SVGEGT. The CDR3 DNA is TGTGCCAGCAGTCCCGGGACCTTCCACTCTGGAAACACCATATATTTT. Its translation is CASSPGTFHSGNTIYF.

V and J are TRBV27 and TRBJ1-1; D unclear. Germline assignment: CDR1 MNHEY and CDR2 SMNVEV (reference sequence). Trimming left V 3 bases short and J 0 bases short, with 11 bases between. This CDR3 is 15 amino acids long. CDR3 in amino acids: CASSFSAYMNTEAFF. The CDR3 DNA follows: TGTGCCAGCAGTTTCTCAGCTTATATGAACACTGAAGCTTTCTTT.

The rearrangement uses TRBV18 and TRBJ2-7, with TRBD2 identical over 7 bases. CDR1 KGHSH and CDR2 LQKENI come from the germline V gene. The V segment lost 3 bases and the J segment 2 bases; nucleotides outside the gene matches: 4. The CDR3 covers 14 residues. The CDR3 loop reads CASSPPGGTYEQYF. CDR3 coding DNA: TGTGCCAGCTCACCCCCCGGGGGGACCTACGAGCAGTACTTC.

The rearrangement joins TRBV5-4 to TRBJ1-2, with D maybe TRBD1 (5 bases). Trimming took off 0 bases at V and 3 bases at J, with 12 bases between the two ends. The CDR3 totals 15 residues. CDR1 is SGHNT, CDR2 YYREEE, per germline (reference sequence). CDR3 sequence reads: CASSLVRGRDYGYTF. The CDR3 bases are TGTGCCAGCAGCTTGGTGAGGGGTCGCGACTATGGCTACACCTTC.

CDR3 nucleotides: TGCGCCAGCAGCCCAGGGGACGCGGTAGGTGGCTACACCTTC. It yields the protein CASSPGDAVGGYTF. This chain joins TRBV4-1 and TRBJ1-2; weak D call: TRBD1 (6 bases). Trimming left V 4 bases short and J 7 bases short, with 16 bases between. The germline V gene encodes CDR1 MGHRA and CDR2 YSYEKL. The CDR3 contains 14 residues.

V usage is TRBV5-1 and J usage is TRBJ1-2; D possibly corresponds to TRBD1 (5 bases). Germline assignment: CDR1 SGHRS and CDR2 YFSETQ. V shed 3 bases and J shed 5 bases, with 17 bases lying between them. This CDR3 has 15 amino acids. CDR3 nucleotide sequence: TGCGCCAGCAGCTCGGGACGGATAACCGAATATGGCTACACCTTC. Amino acid sequence: CASSSGRITEYGYTF.

This clone has just one count. The CDR3 bases are TGTGCCAGCAGGTCCGAGAGCTCCTATAATTCACCCCTCCACTTT. Its protein product is CASRSESSYNSPLHF. The chain joins TRBV2 to TRBJ1-6; no reliable D call. V shed 6 bases and J shed 0 bases, with 9 bases lying between them. Germline CDR1 reads SNHLY; CDR2 reads FYNNEI. The CDR3 spans 15 residues.

This chain uses TRBV14 with TRBJ1-1; weak D call: TRBD1 (5 bases). V lost 0 bases and J lost 8, with 10 bases in between. The CDR3 sequence is 13 residues long. Germline V gives CDR1 SGHDN, CDR2 FVKESK. CDR3 sequence (DNA): TGTGCCAGCAGCCAAGAACACAGGCGAGAAGCTTTCTTT. It encodes CASSQEHRREAFF.

The rearrangement joins TRBV7-6 to TRBJ2-3; 7 bases are a match to TRBD1. Germline V gene lookup returns CDR1 SGHVS and CDR2 FNYEAQ. Germline trimming cut 0 bases from V and 4 bases from J; bases unmatched to any gene: 7. The CDR3 spans 16 residues. Here the CDR3 reads CASSLAAGGRADTQYF. The CDR3 bases are TGTGCCAGCAGCTTAGCGGCAGGGGGAAGGGCAGATACGCAGTATTTT.

The chain is built from TRBV9 and TRBJ1-5; D call uncertain. V lost 4 bases and J lost 7, with 15 bases in between. The CDR3 sequence is 14 residues long. Looked up from germline, CDR1 is SGDLS and CDR2 is YYNGEE. The CDR3 DNA follows: TGTGCCAGCAGCCCGAATGAGGGATACCAGCCCCAGCATTTT. Its translation is CASSPNEGYQPQHF.

This clone was counted only a few times. CDR3 protein: CASRITGANVLTF. The CDR3, as DNA: TGTGCCAGCAGAATCACTGGGGCCAACGTCCTGACTTTC. The chain joins TRBV7-2 to TRBJ2-6, with D unresolved. The CDR3 consists of 13 residues. V dropped 6 bases and J dropped 2 bases, with 5 bases sitting between them. Germline V lookup: CDR1 SGHTA, CDR2 FQGNSA.

This clone was observed once. This sequence joins TRBV5-1 and TRBJ2-7, with D possibly TRBD1 on 6 matching bases. V dropped 1 base and J dropped 6 bases, with 17 bases sitting between them. The V gene's germline CDR1 is SGHRS and CDR2 YFSETQ. The CDR3 sequence is 15 residues long. The CDR3 region has the DNA TGCGCCAGCAGCTTGTCTTGGCAGGGGTCAGGCGAGCAGTACTTC. This translates into CASSLSWQGSGEQYF. Looking up the rest from reference TRBV5-1 and TRBJ2-7 gives the full variable domain: KAGVTQTPRYLIKTRGQQVTLSCSPISGHRSVSWYQQTPGQGLQFLFEYFSETQRNKGNFPGRFSGRQFSNSRSEMNVSTLELGDSALYLCASSLSWQGSGEQYFGPGTRLTVT.

The genes are TRBV11-2 and TRBJ2-1; 7 nucleotides align to TRBD2. CDR1 is SGHAT, CDR2 FQNNGV, per germline. This CDR3 has 18 amino acids. With 3 bases clipped from V and 3 bases from J, the junction kept 14 bases outside the gene matches. The CDR3 coding sequence is TGTGCCAGCAGCTTCCCCACCGGAGGAGCGGGGATCTACAATGAGCAGTTCTTC. Translated, it gives CASSFPTGGAGIYNEQFF.